The clone carrying this TCR beta chain was detected a few times. Its specificity is not known. This CDR3 region has 15 residues. Deletions cut 2 bases from V and 0 bases from J, with 8 bases between. The germline CDR1 and CDR2 sequences are SGHVS and FQNEAQ. The data belong to a study of cytomegalovirus exposure and HLA in healthy donors. Study-wide findings and caveats: Sequencing likely caused a cluster of highly shared sequence variants. Reports indicate that TCR beta sequences accurately predicted the HLA-A and HLA-B alleles of most subjects.

The primer mix had 60 Vbeta and 13 Jbeta primers. The protocol was immunoSEQ multiplex PCR, while the TCRdb copy is restricted to in-frame clones and leaves out a portion. The data show under 200,000 clones, roughly 13% seen once. The chain uses TRBV7-8 and TRBJ2-1, with D tentatively TRBD1 (7 bases). The sequenced sample consisted of PBMCs. The TCR was taken from a man aged 50-59 years in good health and CMV-seropositive. CDR3 in amino acids: CASSLQGGSYNEQFF. The CDR3 nucleotides are TGTGCCAGCAGCTTACAGGGGGGCTCCTACAATGAGCAGTTCTTC.